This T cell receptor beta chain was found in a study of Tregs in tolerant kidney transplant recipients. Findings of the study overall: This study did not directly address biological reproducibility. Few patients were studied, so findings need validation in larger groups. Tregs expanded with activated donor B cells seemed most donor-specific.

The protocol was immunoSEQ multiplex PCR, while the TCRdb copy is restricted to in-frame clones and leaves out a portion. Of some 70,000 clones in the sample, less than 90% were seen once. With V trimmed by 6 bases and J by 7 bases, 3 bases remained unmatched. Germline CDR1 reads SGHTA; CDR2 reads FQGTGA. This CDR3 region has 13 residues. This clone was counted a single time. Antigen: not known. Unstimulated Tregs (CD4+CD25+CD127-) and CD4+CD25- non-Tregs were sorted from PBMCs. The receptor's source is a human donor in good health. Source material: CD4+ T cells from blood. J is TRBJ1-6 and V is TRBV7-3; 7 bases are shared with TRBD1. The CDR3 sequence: CASSPDRNSPLHF. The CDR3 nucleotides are TGTGCCAGCAGTCCGGACAGGAATTCACCCCTCCACTTT.